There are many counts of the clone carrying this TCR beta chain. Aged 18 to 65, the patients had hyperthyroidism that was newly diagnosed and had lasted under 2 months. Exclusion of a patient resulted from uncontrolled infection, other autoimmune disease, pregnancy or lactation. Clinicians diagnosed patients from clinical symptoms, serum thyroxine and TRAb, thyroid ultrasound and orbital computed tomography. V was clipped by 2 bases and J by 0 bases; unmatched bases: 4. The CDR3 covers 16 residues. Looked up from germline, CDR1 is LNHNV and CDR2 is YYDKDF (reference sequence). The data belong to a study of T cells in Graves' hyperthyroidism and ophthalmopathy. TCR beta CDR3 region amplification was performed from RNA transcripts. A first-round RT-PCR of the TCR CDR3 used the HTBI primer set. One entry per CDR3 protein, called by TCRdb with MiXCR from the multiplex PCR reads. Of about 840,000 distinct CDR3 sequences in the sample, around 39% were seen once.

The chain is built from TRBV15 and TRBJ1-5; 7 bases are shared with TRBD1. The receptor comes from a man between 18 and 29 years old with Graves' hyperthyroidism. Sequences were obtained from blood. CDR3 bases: TGTGCCACCAGCAGATACGGGGACAGTAGCAATCAGCCCCAGCATTTT. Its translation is CATSRYGDSSNQPQHF.